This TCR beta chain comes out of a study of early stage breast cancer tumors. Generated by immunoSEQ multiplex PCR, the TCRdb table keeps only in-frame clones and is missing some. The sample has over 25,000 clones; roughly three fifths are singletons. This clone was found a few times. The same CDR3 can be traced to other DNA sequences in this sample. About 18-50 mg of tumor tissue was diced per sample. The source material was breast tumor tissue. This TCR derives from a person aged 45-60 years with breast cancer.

CDR3 sequence (DNA): TGTGCCAGCAGCGTAGGACCGAACACTGAAGCTTTCTTT. Translating gives CASSVGPNTEAFF. The chain links TRBV9 to TRBJ1-1; D gene uncertain. V was clipped by 0 bases and J by 1 base, with 4 bases between them. The CDR3 has 13 amino acids. Germline values: CDR1 SGDLS, CDR2 YYNGEE.